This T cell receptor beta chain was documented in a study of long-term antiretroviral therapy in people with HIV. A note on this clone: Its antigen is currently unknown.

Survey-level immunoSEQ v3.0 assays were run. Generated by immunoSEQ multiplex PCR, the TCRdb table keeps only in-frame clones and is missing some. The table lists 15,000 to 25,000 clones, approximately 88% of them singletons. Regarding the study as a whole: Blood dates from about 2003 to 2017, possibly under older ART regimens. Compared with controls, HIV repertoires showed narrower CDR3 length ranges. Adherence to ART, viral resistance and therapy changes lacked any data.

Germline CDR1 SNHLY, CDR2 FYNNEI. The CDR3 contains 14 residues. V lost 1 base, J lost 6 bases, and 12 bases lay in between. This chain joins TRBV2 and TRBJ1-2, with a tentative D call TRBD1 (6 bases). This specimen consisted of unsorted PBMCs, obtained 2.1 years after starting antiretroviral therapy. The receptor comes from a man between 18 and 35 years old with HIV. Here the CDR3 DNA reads TGTGCCAGCAGTGAAGAAAGAGGGGGGAATGGCTACACCTTC. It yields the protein CASSEERGGNGYTF.